This is a list of T cell receptor beta chains from one sample in a study of blood T cell repertoires in COVID-19. The method was immunoSEQ multiplex PCR; TCRdb's version includes in-frame clones alone and lacks a portion of them. The data show roughly 360,000 clones, roughly four fifths seen once. The sample consisted of peripheral blood. The receptors originated from a human donor with acute or convalescent COVID-19. The donor label of this sample is uncertain. CDR3s include the opening cysteine and the closing phenylalanine or tryptophan.

v_gene	j_gene	CDR3aa
TRBV27	TRBJ2-7	CASSPDRPVTREQYF
TRBV28	TRBJ1-2	CASSRPPQGANGYTF
TRBV28	TRBJ1-2	CASNLSGAYGYTF
TRBV30	TRBJ2-7	CAWGQGIDEQYF
TRBV6-6	TRBJ2-7	CASSQRGYEQYF
TRBV5-1	TRBJ2-1	CASSLGQGPYNEQFF
TRBV7-2	TRBJ2-7	CASNWGGFSYEQYF
TRBV12-3/TRBV12-4	TRBJ2-1	CASSFLGYNEQFF
TRBV2	TRBJ1-3	CASLRGPSVGNTIYF
TRBV18	TRBJ2-7	CASSPSRTVEQYF
TRBV19	TRBJ2-1	CASSIFWGRTSGRRYNEQFF
TRBV4-1	TRBJ1-4	CASSRARDEKLFF
TRBV4-1	TRBJ1-2	CASSQAAGYDGYTF
TRBV5-4	TRBJ1-2	CASSITGIYGYTF
TRBV10-3	TRBJ2-1	CAIGGLAGPHEQFF
TRBV29-1	TRBJ1-1	CSGRNTEAFF
TRBV2	TRBJ1-2	CASSEFSYSRLFYGYTF
TRBV5-1	TRBJ2-5	CASSLRGTGETQYF
TRBV7-2	TRBJ2-1	CASSFPGQRVINEQFF
TRBV3-1/TRBV3-2	TRBJ1-1	CASSHVGSRGEAFF
TRBV28	TRBJ1-5	CASSLWRGNQPQHF
TRBV5-8	TRBJ2-5	CASSPGAGHETQYF
TRBV12-5	TRBJ1-1	CASGTGGQNTEAFF
TRBV11-2	TRBJ2-1	CASSPGTSTYNEQFF
TRBV15	TRBJ2-1	CATSRGTSGGARGEQFF
TRBV2	TRBJ1-3	CASGDRRHSGNTIYF
TRBV5-1	TRBJ2-7	CASSLAPGAYEQYF
TRBV7-8	TRBJ2-7	CASSQDYYEQYF
TRBV15	TRBJ1-5	CATSRRESNQPQHF
TRBV5-5	TRBJ1-4	CASSLTRLRGRMTNEKLFF
TRBV5-4	TRBJ1-1	CASSSGGRGTEAFF
TRBV3-1/TRBV3-2	TRBJ1-2	CASRRGTNYGYTF
TRBV11-2	TRBJ2-5	CASSTGVVQETQYF
TRBV9	TRBJ1-4	CASSLGQRHEKLFF
TRBV30	TRBJ1-5	CASSLGQNQPQHF
TRBV28	TRBJ1-5	CASSEGHGSNQPQHF
TRBV19	TRBJ1-1	CASGGQGSAEAFF
TRBV5-4	TRBJ2-3	CASSLKTSGGATDTQYF
TRBV2	TRBJ2-2	CASTIQGFLTGELFF
TRBV18	TRBJ2-1	CASSPPAVGSYNEQFF
TRBV6-5	TRBJ2-2	CASSKLAGGPGELFF
TRBV3-1/TRBV3-2	TRBJ2-1	CASSPPSGRGSYNEQFF
TRBV18	TRBJ1-1	CASSAQGTTEAFF
TRBV11-2	TRBJ1-2	CASSFGRINYGYTF
TRBV5-8	TRBJ2-1	CASSQGQLISYNEQFF
TRBV6-5	TRBJ1-6	CASKSVLYNSPLHF
TRBV7-9	TRBJ2-1	CASSLVGNEQFF
TRBV18	TRBJ1-1	CASSPQGGGTEAFF
TRBV6-5	TRBJ1-6	CASEIWEGSPLHF
TRBV6-5	TRBJ2-7	CASSYSSGSYEQYF
TRBV5-1	TRBJ1-2	CASSLGQGGSYGYTF
TRBV2	TRBJ1-4	CASSARVDEKLFF
TRBV28	TRBJ2-7	CASRLAGGTEQYF
TRBV7-9	TRBJ2-7	CASSLPRTSGSPYEQYF
TRBV5-1	TRBJ2-2	CASSLAGGRAATGELFF
TRBV25-1	TRBJ1-1	CASNYGMNTEAFF
TRBV3-1/TRBV3-2	TRBJ1-1	CASSQRPGTGVGTEAFF